A single sample is the source of the 27 T cell receptor beta chains below, sequenced in a study of blood T cell repertoires in COVID-19. Method: immunoSEQ multiplex PCR; TCRdb's copy keeps in-frame clones and lacks some. The sample lists nearly 200,000 clones, 80% to 90% seen once, with 0.75% to 0.9% in the top ten. Sequencing input: peripheral blood. Receptors originate from a woman in her seventies with acute or convalescent COVID-19.

The chain uses TRBV19 and TRBJ1-5; TRBD1 aligns across 9 bases. The CDR3 covers 15 residues. Germline trimming cut 5 bases from V and 7 bases from J; bases unmatched to any gene: 9. Per the germline V gene, CDR1 is LNHDA and CDR2 is SQIVND (reference sequence). The CDR3 sequence is CASSAGTGHGQPQHF. CDR3 coding DNA: TGTGCCAGTAGTGCCGGGACAGGGCACGGGCAGCCCCAGCATTTT.

The CDR3 DNA is TGTGCCAGCAGCTTGCTGGCAGGGTACCAAGAGACCCAGTACTTC. Its translation is CASSLLAGYQETQYF. The chain has TRBV5-5 and TRBJ2-5, with a weak D call TRBD1 (5 bases). The germline gives CDR1 SGHKS, CDR2 YYEKEE (reference sequence). The V gene lost 1 base and the J gene lost 0 bases, with 10 bases spanning the gap. There are 15 residues in the CDR3.

The chain links TRBV2 to TRBJ1-2; 8 nucleotides agree with TRBD1. The CDR3 has 13 residues. J gave up 4 bases and V 6 bases, and 4 bases lay outside the gene matches. The germline V gene has CDR1 SNHLY and CDR2 FYNNEI. CDR3 region: CASRPGTGYGYTF. CDR3 DNA sequence: TGTGCCAGCAGGCCTGGGACAGGCTATGGCTACACCTTC.

The count of this clone is one. The chain links TRBV6-5 to TRBJ2-2, with a tentative D call TRBD1 (7 bases). CDR1 and CDR2 (germline): MNHEY, SVGAGI. The V gene lost 6 bases and the J gene lost 4 bases, with 12 bases spanning the gap. There are 14 residues in the CDR3. The CDR3 reads CASRRQGGTGELFF. DNA for the CDR3: TGTGCCAGCAGGAGACAGGGAGGCACCGGGGAGCTGTTTTTT.

V is TRBV5-1 and J is TRBJ1-1, with D possibly TRBD1 on 5 matching bases. The CDR3 consists of 17 residues. The V gene's germline CDR1 is SGHRS and CDR2 YFSETQ. Trimming removed 4 bases from V and 1 base from J, with 20 bases in between. The CDR3 region has the DNA TGCGCCAGCAGCCGAGACAGCCTGGGGATGTGGAACACTGAAGCTTTCTTT. Translation gives CASSRDSLGMWNTEAFF.

The chain has TRBV2 and TRBJ1-2, with 7 bases lining up with TRBD1. V lost 6 bases to trimming and J lost 6 bases; unmatched junction nucleotides: 4. This CDR3 contains 12 residues. CDR1 and CDR2 from the germline V gene are SNHLY and FYNNEI. The CDR3 sequence: CASRVGTDGYTF. In DNA, the CDR3 is TGTGCCAGCAGGGTGGGGACAGATGGCTACACCTTC.

The chain recombines TRBV28 with TRBJ1-2, with D maybe TRBD1 (5 bases). V lost 6 bases and J 6 bases, leaving 11 bases between the germline ends. From germline, CDR1 is MDHEN and CDR2 SYDVKM. CDR3 size: 12 residues. CDR3 coding DNA: TGTGCCAGCAGGCTAGGCAGGGATGGCTACACCTTC. Translating it yields CASRLGRDGYTF.

The V gene is TRBV9, the J gene TRBJ2-5; D might be TRBD1 (6 bases). V was pared by 3 bases and J by 3 bases, with 12 bases between. The CDR3 is 14 residues long. Per germline, CDR1 SGDLS and CDR2 YYNGEE. The CDR3 reads CASSAGTLKETQYF. The CDR3 coding sequence is TGTGCCAGCAGCGCCGGGACACTTAAAGAGACCCAGTACTTC. The whole variable domain, filled in from reference TRBV9 and TRBJ2-5, reads DSGVTQTPKHLITATGQRVTLRCSPRSGDLSVYWYQQSLDQGLQFLIQYYNGEERAKGNILERFSAQQFPDLHSELNLSSLELGDSALYFCASSAGTLKETQYFGPGTRLLVL.

The chain uses TRBV21-1 and TRBJ1-2; no DNA check was done on the table's D call, TRBD1. TRBV21-1 is tagged as a pseudogene. The CDR3 consists of 13 residues. CDR3 bases: TGTGCCAGCAGCAAACAGGGGGTTCATGGCTACACCTTC. Translation: CASSKQGVHGYTF.

This clone has only one observation. The chain joins TRBV7-2 to TRBJ2-3; TRBD2 matches at 11 bases. The CDR3 length is 15 residues. Trimming took 3 bases from V and 4 from J; bases not matched to a gene: 3. Looked up from germline, CDR1 is SGHTA and CDR2 is FQGNSA. This CDR3 is CASSFVAGGPDTQYF. As DNA, the CDR3 is TGTGCCAGCAGCTTCGTAGCGGGGGGGCCAGATACGCAGTATTTT.

The gene calls are TRBV5-4 and TRBJ2-1, with TRBD2 identical over 9 bases. CDR3 length: 16 amino acids. Germline V gene lookup returns CDR1 SGHNT and CDR2 YYREEE (reference sequence). J gave up 8 bases and V 0 bases, and 9 bases lay outside the gene matches. CDR3 protein: CASSLAIPSGVDEQFF. For the CDR3, the DNA is TGTGCCAGCAGCTTGGCCATCCCTAGCGGGGTGGATGAGCAGTTCTTC.

This chain uses TRBV19 with TRBJ2-2, with TRBD2 as a possible D gene (6 bases). Germline V gene sequence: CDR1 LNHDA, CDR2 SQIVND (reference sequence). This CDR3 contains 15 residues. V was trimmed by 9 bases and J by 1 base, leaving 15 bases between them. The CDR3 DNA sequence: TGTGCCAGCCGCGCCGGGACTGAGAACACCGGGGAGCTGTTTTTT. Translating it yields CASRAGTENTGELFF.

V is TRBV29-1 and J is TRBJ2-1; D might be TRBD2 (5 bases). The CDR3 consists of 10 residues. Trimming pared 8 bases from V and 7 bases from J, leaving 9 bases between. CDR1 SQVTM and CDR2 ANQGSEA come from the germline V gene. The CDR3 bases are TGCAGCACTCGGGATAATGAGCAGTTCTTC. Amino acids: CSTRDNEQFF.

V is TRBV11-3 and J is TRBJ2-7; D gene ambiguous. From germline, CDR1 is SGHNT and CDR2 YENEEA. Trimming removed 1 base at V and 4 bases at J, with 8 bases between. The CDR3 extends over 13 amino acids. CDR3 protein: CASSLGDGYEQYF. DNA of the CDR3: TGTGCCAGCAGCTTAGGCGACGGGTACGAGCAGTACTTC.

The V gene is TRBV25-1, the J gene TRBJ2-1; TRBD2 aligns across 11 bases. The germline gives CDR1 MGHDK, CDR2 SYGVNS. The CDR3 consists of 14 residues. The V gene end was trimmed by 4 bases and the J gene end by 8 bases; junction bases not matched to a gene: 4. This chain's CDR3 is CASSALAGADEQFF. The CDR3 DNA reads TGTGCCAGCAGTGCACTAGCGGGAGCAGATGAGCAGTTCTTC.

This chain links TRBV5-4 with TRBJ2-2; 7 bases fit TRBD2. V lost 4 bases, J lost 7 bases, and 4 bases stayed unmatched. The length of the CDR3 is 13 residues. The germline V gene has CDR1 SGHNT and CDR2 YYREEE (reference sequence). In nucleotides, the CDR3 is TGTGCCAGCAGCCGGGAGGTTGTCGGGGAGCTGTTTTTT. This sequence encodes CASSREVVGELFF.

The CDR3 DNA reads TGCGCCAGCAGCCCTAATAGCGTTAGGAGCTCCTACAATGAGCAGTTCTTC. Amino acids: CASSPNSVRSSYNEQFF. The V and J genes are TRBV5-1 and TRBJ2-1; a weak D match, TRBD2 (5 bases). The CDR3 loop spans 17 amino acids. The germline CDR1 and CDR2 sequences are SGHRS and YFSETQ. The V gene lost 4 bases and the J gene lost 0 bases, with 17 bases spanning the gap.

This chain's CDR3 is CASSPTGNNQPQHF. In nucleotides, the CDR3 is TGTGCCAGCAGCCCGACAGGGAACAATCAGCCCCAGCATTTT. The chain couples TRBV6-2 or TRBV6-3 to TRBJ1-5; 7 bases match TRBD1. Germline values: CDR1 MNHEY, CDR2 SVGEGT. The CDR3 runs 14 residues. Trimming at V came to 6 bases and at J to 3 bases, leaving 5 bases not matched to a gene.

The V call is TRBV10-3, the J call TRBJ2-2; 15 positions match TRBD2. The CDR3 sequence is 16 residues long. The germline V gene encodes CDR1 ENHRY and CDR2 SYGVKD. V was pared by 10 bases and J by 5 bases, with 8 bases of the junction left unmatched. This CDR3 is CATAGLAGGGTGELFF. For the CDR3, the DNA is TGTGCCACCGCGGGACTAGCGGGAGGTGGGACCGGGGAGCTGTTTTTT.

V gene TRBV4-1 combines with J gene TRBJ2-7, with a tentative D call TRBD1 (5 bases). The CDR3 is 15 amino acids. Germline V gene lookup returns CDR1 MGHRA and CDR2 YSYEKL. Trimming cost V 1 base and J 5 bases, with 15 bases left between them. This CDR3 reads CASSQALDRRNEQYF. CDR3 bases: TGCGCCAGCAGCCAAGCCCTAGACAGAAGGAACGAGCAGTACTTC.

This clone was seen only a few times. J is TRBJ1-1 and V is TRBV14, with no clear D. This CDR3 comprises 13 residues. V was trimmed by 4 bases and J by 4 bases, leaving 10 bases between them. Looked up from germline, CDR1 is SGHDN and CDR2 is FVKESK. This CDR3 reads CASSLALSTEAFF. The CDR3, as DNA: TGTGCCAGCAGCCTAGCATTAAGCACTGAAGCTTTCTTT.

The chain combines TRBV7-3 with TRBJ1-2, with D possibly matching TRBD1 (6 bases). Germline V gives CDR1 SGHTA, CDR2 FQGTGA. Trimming shortened V by 6 bases and J by 6 bases, and 14 bases separated the two germline ends. CDR3 length equals 13 residues. CDR3 DNA: TGTGCCAGCAGTCCCACAGGGAAAGATGGCTACACCTTC. This encodes CASSPTGKDGYTF.

This clone was seen a handful of times. This rearrangement joins TRBV2 to TRBJ2-7; possible D gene TRBD2, 6 bases. This CDR3 is built from 13 residues. The ends were cut back, 5 bases at V and 6 bases at J, with 14 bases in the middle. Germline V gene lookup returns CDR1 SNHLY and CDR2 FYNNEI. CDR3 protein: CASSPTRVGEQYF. The CDR3 coding sequence is TGTGCCAGCAGTCCGACTAGAGTTGGCGAGCAGTACTTC.

This rearrangement joins TRBV7-9 to TRBJ1-2, with D tentatively TRBD1 (5 bases). Germline V lookup: CDR1 SEHNR, CDR2 FQNEAQ (reference sequence). CDR3 length equals 14 residues. Deletions cut 7 bases from V and 0 bases from J, with 12 bases between. Here the CDR3 DNA reads TGTGCCAGCACCTCGGGGGACTCTAACTATGGCTACACCTTC. Protein: CASTSGDSNYGYTF.

This sequence joins TRBV4-1 and TRBJ1-5; TRBD1 is a possible D gene (6 bases). The germline V and J ends were trimmed by 1 base and 5 bases, with 12 bases remaining between them. The CDR3 is 15 residues long. Germline-derived CDR1 and CDR2 are MGHRA and YSYEKL. CDR3 sequence (DNA): TGCGCCAGCAGCCAAGTTGACAGGCCTTATCAGCCCCAGCATTTT. Its translation: CASSQVDRPYQPQHF.

This clone showed up just a few times. The gene calls are TRBV6-5 and TRBJ2-2; 7 nucleotides match TRBD2. Losses at the gene ends were 8 bases for V and 4 bases for J; bases not matched to a gene: 7. CDR1 MNHEY and CDR2 SVGAGI come from the germline V gene. CDR3 length: 14 residues. The DNA of the CDR3 is TGTGCCAGCTCCGGACTAGTAGGCACCGGGGAGCTGTTTTTT. This codes for CASSGLVGTGELFF.

This clone has just one count. The chain recombines TRBV7-2 with TRBJ2-7; the D gene is possibly TRBD1 (6 bases). Trimming pared 6 bases from V and 3 bases from J, leaving 21 bases between. The CDR3 is 16 amino acids. CDR1 is SGHTA and CDR2 is FQGNSA in the germline V gene. Written as DNA, the CDR3 is TGTGCCAGCAGTCCGCCCGGGACACGGAAGGTCTACGAGCAGTACTTC. It translates to CASSPPGTRKVYEQYF.